This T cell receptor (beta chain) was observed in a study of shared T cell receptors in the human thymus. Germline V CDR1 and CDR2: SGHAT, FQNNGV. V trimming: 1 base; J trimming: 4 bases; junction bases outside the gene matches: 8. The CDR3 totals 19 residues. Using immunoSEQ multiplex PCR, the repertoire was profiled, and TCRdb retains in-frame clones only, with some absent. The sample shows over 450,000 clones, about 84% of them seen only once. These data also featured in a second study, about human thymus T cells. From that second work: Thymus tissue was removed during corrective cardiac surgery. The authors found apparently biased V and J gene usage in thymic and blood repertoires. Related research found strongly overlapping thymic repertoires in unrelated individuals.

The receptor was derived from a boy younger than two with a congenital heart defect. The chain carries TRBV11-2 and TRBJ2-3; 16 bases are a match to TRBD2. The sample taken for sequencing was thymocytes. In DNA, the CDR3 is TGTGCCAGCAGCTTAGTGGGACTAGCGGGAGGGGGTGGTGCAGATACGCAGTATTTT. Translating gives CASSLVGLAGGGGADTQYF.